These 23 T cell receptor beta chains originate from one sample sequenced in a study of blood T cell repertoires in COVID-19. Libraries were prepared by immunoSEQ multiplex PCR; TCRdb keeps only in-frame clonotypes and omits some of them. The data hold about 58,000 clones, with 60% to 85% observed a single time. The sample comprised peripheral blood. These receptors all stem from a human donor in a cohort sampled during active COVID-19.

The chain couples TRBV5-6 to TRBJ2-7; maybe TRBD2 (6 bases). Germline V lookup: CDR1 SGHDT, CDR2 YYEEEE. V lost 1 base and J lost 1, with 15 bases in between. CDR3 length: 16 residues. The CDR3 here is CASSLRGGSGSYEQYF. In DNA form, the CDR3 reads TGTGCCAGCAGCTTGAGAGGCGGTAGCGGATCCTACGAGCAGTACTTC. Supplemented by reference TRBV5-6 and TRBJ2-7, the full variable domain reads DAGVTQSPTHLIKTRGQQVTLRCSPKSGHDTVSWYQQALGQGPQFIFQYYEEEERQRGNFPDRFSGHQFPNYSSELNVNALLLGDSALYLCASSLRGGSGSYEQYFGPGTRLTVT.

The chain carries TRBV27 and TRBJ2-7, with 9 bases that match TRBD2. CDR3 length: 13 amino acids. Germline V gene lookup returns CDR1 MNHEY and CDR2 SMNVEV (reference sequence). Trimming at V came to 7 bases and at J to 6 bases, leaving 7 bases not matched to a gene. CDR3 DNA sequence: TGTGCCAGCATAGGGACTAGCAATCGCGAGCAGTACTTC. Translation gives CASIGTSNREQYF.

This clone was observed once. The chain recombines TRBV4-2 with TRBJ1-2; 10 positions match TRBD1. The CDR3 loop spans 15 amino acids. J gave up 6 bases and V 4 bases, and 8 bases lay outside the gene matches. Germline lookup yields CDR1 LGHNA and CDR2 YNFKEQ. The CDR3 loop reads CASSPSTGGANGYTF. The DNA for the CDR3 is TGTGCCAGCAGCCCTTCGACAGGGGGCGCGAATGGCTACACCTTC.

This clone was seen more than once but under ten times. This chain connects TRBV11-2 to TRBJ1-1; D is undetermined. CDR3 length: 15 residues. Germline V gene sequence: CDR1 SGHAT, CDR2 FQNNGV. The germline V and J ends were trimmed by 6 bases and 8 bases, with 22 bases remaining between them. The CDR3 region is CASRALVGSRAEAFF. CDR3 DNA: TGTGCCAGCAGAGCTCTTGTTGGGAGTCGGGCGGAAGCTTTCTTT.

The gene calls are TRBV5-1 and TRBJ1-1; D not certain. CDR1 and CDR2 from the germline V gene are SGHRS and YFSETQ. The CDR3 contains 15 residues. V lost 2 bases and J 4 bases, leaving 15 bases between the germline ends. The DNA for the CDR3 is TGCGCCAGCAGCTTAGGCCTTCGGCAGGTCACTGAAGCTTTCTTT. It encodes CASSLGLRQVTEAFF.

The chain links TRBV12-3 or TRBV12-4 to TRBJ1-1; no clear D. Trimming cost V 3 bases and J 7 bases, with 12 bases left between them. The CDR3 runs to 13 residues. CDR3 nucleotides: TGTGCCAGCAGTTTCTCGAGCTCTAGTGAAGCTTTCTTT. Amino acid sequence: CASSFSSSSEAFF.

This chain joins TRBV3-1 (or the pseudogene TRBV3-2) and TRBJ1-1; D possibly corresponds to TRBD1 (5 bases). CDR3 length equals 15 residues. With 1 base removed from V and 1 base from J, the gap between germline ends came to 10 bases. The germline V gene has CDR1 LGHDT and CDR2 YNNKEL (reference sequence). The CDR3 reads CASSQVRGGNTEAFF. CDR3 DNA sequence: TGTGCCAGCAGCCAAGTGCGGGGGGGGAACACTGAAGCTTTCTTT.

The CDR3: CASSLGGTFVNTEAFF. The CDR3 DNA is TGTGCCAGCAGCTTAGGGGGGACTTTTGTGAACACTGAAGCTTTCTTT. The chain links TRBV7-3 to TRBJ1-1, with TRBD1 as a possible D gene (5 bases). The CDR3 length is 16 residues. Looked up from germline, CDR1 is SGHTA and CDR2 is FQGTGA. The V end lost 2 bases, the J end lost 0 bases, and 13 bases lay between the germline ends.

The V call is TRBV19, the J call TRBJ2-5; unclear D gene. Deletions cut 0 bases from V and 5 bases from J, with 10 bases between. Germline V CDR1 and CDR2: LNHDA, SQIVND (reference sequence). This CDR3 comprises 14 residues. The CDR3 nucleotides read TGTGCCAGTAGTATAGATCTGCGGATGGAGACCCAGTACTTC. This encodes CASSIDLRMETQYF.

The genes are TRBV5-6 and TRBJ2-7, with D perhaps matching TRBD2 (5 bases). Germline V gene data show CDR1 as SGHDT and CDR2 as YYEEEE. V gave up 4 bases and J gave up 5 bases, with 13 bases separating them. The CDR3 covers 13 residues. DNA for the CDR3: TGTGCCAGCAGCAGCGTGAGGGCTGACGAGCAGTACTTC. Amino acids: CASSSVRADEQYF.

V is TRBV5-5 and J is TRBJ1-2; 10 nucleotides agree with TRBD1. Losses at the gene ends were 4 bases for V and 8 bases for J; bases not matched to a gene: 5. The CDR3 is 13 residues long. CDR1 and CDR2 (germline): SGHKS, YYEKEE (reference sequence). The CDR3 nucleotides are TGTGCCAGCAGCCAGGACAGGGGGAGCGGCTACACCTTC. The encoded protein is CASSQDRGSGYTF.

This chain connects TRBV3-1 (or the pseudogene TRBV3-2) to TRBJ1-6; D gene ambiguous. Germline CDR1 reads LGHDT; CDR2 reads YNNKEL (reference sequence). The V and J ends lost 0 bases and 4 bases respectively, with 10 bases between them. This CDR3 contains 16 residues. CDR3: CASSQEGQLYNSPLHF. CDR3 bases: TGTGCCAGCAGCCAAGAGGGCCAACTTTATAATTCACCCCTCCACTTT.

The rearrangement uses TRBV4-3 and TRBJ1-2; TRBD1 aligns across 10 bases. The CDR3 covers 14 residues. Germline CDR1 and CDR2: LGHNA and YSLEER. V lost 3 bases and J lost 5; bases outside the gene matches: 3. The DNA for the CDR3 is TGCGCCAGCAGCCAGGACAGGGGGGTTTATGGCTACACCTTC. Translated, it gives CASSQDRGVYGYTF.

The genes are TRBV11-2 and TRBJ2-7, with 11 bases that match TRBD2. CDR3 length: 17 residues. Trimming at V came to 1 base and at J to 1 base, leaving 6 bases not matched to a gene. The germline V gene has CDR1 SGHAT and CDR2 FQNNGV. The CDR3 bases are TGTGCCAGCAGCTTAGGTAGCGGGGGGGCCCTATCCTACGAGCAGTACTTC. This gives the protein CASSLGSGGALSYEQYF.

V gene TRBV19 combines with J gene TRBJ2-7, with 9 nucleotides matching TRBD1. The germline CDR1 and CDR2 sequences are LNHDA and SQIVND (reference sequence). The CDR3 is 15 amino acids. The V and J ends lost 5 bases and 0 bases, in that order; junction bases with no gene match: 5. The CDR3 coding sequence is TGTGCCAGTAGTGACCGGGACAGGGTCTCCTACGAGCAGTACTTC. Protein: CASSDRDRVSYEQYF.

The chain couples TRBV27 to TRBJ2-1, with 8 nucleotides matching TRBD2. This CDR3 is 18 amino acids long. Germline assignment: CDR1 MNHEY and CDR2 SMNVEV (reference sequence). The trim removed 4 bases at V and 5 bases at J, leaving 16 bases unmatched. The CDR3 region is CASSSLSGRGRGDNEQFF. CDR3 coding DNA: TGTGCCAGCAGTTCACTAAGTGGTAGAGGGCGGGGGGACAATGAGCAGTTCTTC.

This clone was detected only a few times. The chain couples TRBV23-1 to TRBJ2-1; the match to TRBD1 covers 11 bases. TRBV23-1 is an ORF, and what it does is uncertain. The V and J ends lost 4 bases and 6 bases, in that order; junction bases with no gene match: 5. The CDR3 sequence is 15 residues long. For the CDR3, the DNA is TGCGCCAGCAGTCGACCGGGACAGGGGGGCAATGAGCAGTTCTTC. Translation: CASSRPGQGGNEQFF.

The chain links TRBV15 to TRBJ2-7; D is perhaps TRBD2 (5 bases). Germline lookup yields CDR1 LNHNV and CDR2 YYDKDF (reference sequence). Trimming took 3 bases from V and 5 from J, leaving 17 bases between them. The CDR3 totals 15 residues. CDR3 sequence (DNA): TGTGCCACCAGCAGTTGGAGAGGGAGTGGCGACGAGCAGTACTTC. Translation: CATSSWRGSGDEQYF.

The genes are TRBV23-1 and TRBJ1-6; D might be TRBD1 (5 bases). TRBV23-1 is flagged as an ORF with uncertain function. CDR3 length: 16 residues. The germline V and J ends were trimmed by 4 bases and 9 bases, with 19 bases remaining between them. The CDR3 DNA reads as TGCGCCAGCAGTCCCCCTAGGGGTAGGATGGGTTCACCCCTCCACTTT. Protein product: CASSPPRGRMGSPLHF.

This clone ranks as large. The chain is built from TRBV3-1 (or the pseudogene TRBV3-2) and TRBJ1-2; TRBD1 aligns across 7 bases. With V trimmed by 1 base and J by 4 bases, 9 bases remained unmatched. CDR3 length: 16 residues. CDR1 and CDR2 from the germline V gene are LGHDT and YNNKEL (reference sequence). The CDR3 nucleotides are TGTGCCAGCAGCCAAGGGTCTTCTACAGGGGCCTATGGCTACACCTTC. Translating gives CASSQGSSTGAYGYTF.

This sequence joins TRBV29-1 and TRBJ1-1; TRBD1 might be the D (6 bases). The CDR3 totals 12 residues. Germline V gene lookup returns CDR1 SQVTM and CDR2 ANQGSEA. Trimming left V 5 bases short and J 1 base short, with 8 bases between. This chain's CDR3 is CSVSTGNTEAFF. CDR3 bases: TGCAGCGTTTCGACAGGGAACACTGAAGCTTTCTTT. Full variable domain (rest looked up from reference TRBV29-1 and TRBJ1-1): SAVISQKPSRDICQRGTSLTIQCQVDSQVTMMFWYRQQPGQSLTLIATANQGSEATYESGFVIDKFPISRPNLTFSTLTVSNMSPEDSSIYLCSVSTGNTEAFFGQGTRLTVV.

V usage is TRBV6-6 and J usage is TRBJ2-7, with 11 bases lining up with TRBD2. V shed 6 bases, J shed 2 bases, and the junction held 6 bases outside the gene matches. Germline V lookup: CDR1 MNHNY, CDR2 SVGAGI (reference sequence). The CDR3 runs to 15 residues. As DNA, the CDR3 is TGTGCCAGCAGCCAGGGACTAGCGGAAGCCTACGAGCAGTACTTC. It encodes CASSQGLAEAYEQYF.

This clone appeared a few times. The V gene is TRBV6-5, the J gene TRBJ1-5; D is possibly TRBD1 (6 bases). This CDR3 spans 15 amino acids. Trimming shortened V by 6 bases and J by 0 bases, and 12 bases separated the two germline ends. CDR1 and CDR2 (germline): MNHEY, SVGAGI. CDR3 DNA sequence: TGTGCCAGCAGCCCCCGGGGGGCTAGCAATCAGCCCCAGCATTTT. Translated, it gives CASSPRGASNQPQHF.